The subject of this entry is one T cell receptor (beta chain). Authors' analysis steps: From reference gene primer amplification, estimates of nucleated cell counts were derived. Here immunoSEQ multiplex PCR was the method, and the copy in TCRdb shows in-frame clones only, minus some. V and J calls and clone size are as listed in that table; D and trimming were resolved from the DNA. The sample shows about 260,000 clones, 80% to 90% of them seen only once. The CDR3 totals 13 residues. V was shortened by 4 bases and J by 4 bases, with 10 bases between the two germline ends. CDR1 and CDR2 from the germline V gene are SGHTA and FQGNSA. The data were obtained in a study of blood T cell repertoires in COVID-19.

The sequence was obtained from a man aged 45-65 years who had been exposed to COVID-19. The sample was PBMCs or T cells enriched from blood (not recorded which). The V gene is TRBV7-2, the J gene TRBJ1-2; no reliable D call. CDR3 nucleotides: TGTGCCAGCAGCTCGACGGGTGCCTATGGCTACACCTTC. Its protein is CASSSTGAYGYTF.